This TCR beta chain emerged from a study of post-analysis software for immune sequencing data. Unique molecular identifiers were present in the TCR beta cDNA libraries. TCRdb fed the PCR reads into MiXCR, producing one record per CDR3 protein. The table shows over 300,000 distinct CDR3 sequences, with around 33% occurring only once. On this clonotype: What it binds is not known.

V shed 5 bases and J 10 bases; nucleotides not matched to a gene: 3. CDR1 SGHTA and CDR2 FQGTGA come from the germline V gene. CDR3 length: 13 residues. The study, taken as a whole, reports: When patients were compared with controls, a handful of TRBV segments were more frequent, TRBV5-6, TRBV5-1 and TRBV20-1 among them. Compared against controls, patients with multiple sclerosis displayed significantly lower normalized Chao1 diversity.

Sequencing was performed on blood. The source of this sequence is a girl aged 10 to 17 with multiple sclerosis. The V and J genes are TRBV7-3 and TRBJ1-6, with 9 nucleotides matching TRBD1. CDR3: CASSDGTGSPLHF. The CDR3 DNA sequence: TGTGCCAGCAGCGACGGGACAGGGTCACCCCTCCACTTT.